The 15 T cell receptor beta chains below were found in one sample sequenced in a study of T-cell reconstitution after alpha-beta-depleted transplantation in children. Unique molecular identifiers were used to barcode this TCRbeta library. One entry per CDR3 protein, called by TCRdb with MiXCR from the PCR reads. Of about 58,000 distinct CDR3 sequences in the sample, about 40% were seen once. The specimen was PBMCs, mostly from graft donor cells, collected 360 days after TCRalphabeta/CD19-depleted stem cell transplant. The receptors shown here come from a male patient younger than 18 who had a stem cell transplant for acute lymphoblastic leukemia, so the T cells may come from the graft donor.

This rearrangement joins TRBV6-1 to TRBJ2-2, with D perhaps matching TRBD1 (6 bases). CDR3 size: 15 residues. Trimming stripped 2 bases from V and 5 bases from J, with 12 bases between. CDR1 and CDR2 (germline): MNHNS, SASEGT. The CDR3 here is CASSEFRGYTGELFF. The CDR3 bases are TGTGCCAGCAGTGAATTTAGGGGGTATACCGGGGAGCTGTTTTTT.

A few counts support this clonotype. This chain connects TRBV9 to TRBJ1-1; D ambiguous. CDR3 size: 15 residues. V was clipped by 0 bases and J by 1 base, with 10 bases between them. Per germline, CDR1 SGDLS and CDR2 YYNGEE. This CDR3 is CASSVGPLRNTEAFF. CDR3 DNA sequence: TGTGCCAGCAGCGTAGGACCCCTTCGGAACACTGAAGCTTTCTTT.

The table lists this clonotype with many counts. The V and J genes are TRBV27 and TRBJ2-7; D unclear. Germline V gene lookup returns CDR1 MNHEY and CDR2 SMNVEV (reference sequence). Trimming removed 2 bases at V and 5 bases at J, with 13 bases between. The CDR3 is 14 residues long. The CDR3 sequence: CASSLRVSGHEQYF. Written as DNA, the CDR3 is TGTGCCAGCAGTTTAAGGGTTTCTGGCCACGAGCAGTACTTC.

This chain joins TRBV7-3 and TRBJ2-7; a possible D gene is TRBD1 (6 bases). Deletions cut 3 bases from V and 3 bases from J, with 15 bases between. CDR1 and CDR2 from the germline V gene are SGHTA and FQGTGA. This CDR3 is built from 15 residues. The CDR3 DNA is TGTGCCAGCAGCTTGTCTGGACAAGGGGGCTACGAGCAGTACTTC. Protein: CASSLSGQGGYEQYF.

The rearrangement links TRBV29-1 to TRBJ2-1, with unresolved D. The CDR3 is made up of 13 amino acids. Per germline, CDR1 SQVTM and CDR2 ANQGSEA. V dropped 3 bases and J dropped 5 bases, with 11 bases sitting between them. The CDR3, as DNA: TGCAGCGTTGACCCTGACTGGAACAATGAGCAGTTCTTC. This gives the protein CSVDPDWNNEQFF.

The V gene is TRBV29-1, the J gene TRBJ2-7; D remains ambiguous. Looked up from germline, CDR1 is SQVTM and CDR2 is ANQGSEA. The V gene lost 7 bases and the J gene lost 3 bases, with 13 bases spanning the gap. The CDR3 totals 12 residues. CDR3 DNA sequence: TGCAGCGCATCGGACGGAGACTACGAGCAGTACTTC. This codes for CSASDGDYEQYF.

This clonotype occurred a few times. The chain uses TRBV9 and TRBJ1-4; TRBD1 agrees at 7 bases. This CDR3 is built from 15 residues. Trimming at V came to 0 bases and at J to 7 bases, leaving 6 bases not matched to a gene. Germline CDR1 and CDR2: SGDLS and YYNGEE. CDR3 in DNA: TGTGCCAGCAGCGTAGTTGAGGGGGCGGCTGAAAAACTGTTTTTT. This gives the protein CASSVVEGAAEKLFF. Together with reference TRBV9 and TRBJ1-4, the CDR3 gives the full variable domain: DSGVTQTPKHLITATGQRVTLRCSPRSGDLSVYWYQQSLDQGLQFLIQYYNGEERAKGNILERFSAQQFPDLHSELNLSSLELGDSALYFCASSVVEGAAEKLFFGSGTQLSVL.

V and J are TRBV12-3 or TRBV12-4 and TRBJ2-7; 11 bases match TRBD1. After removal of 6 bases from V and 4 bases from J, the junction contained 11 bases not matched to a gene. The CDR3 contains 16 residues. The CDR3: CASSPGTGGLSYEQYF. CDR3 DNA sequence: TGTGCCAGCAGCCCCGGGACAGGGGGGCTCAGTTACGAGCAGTACTTC.

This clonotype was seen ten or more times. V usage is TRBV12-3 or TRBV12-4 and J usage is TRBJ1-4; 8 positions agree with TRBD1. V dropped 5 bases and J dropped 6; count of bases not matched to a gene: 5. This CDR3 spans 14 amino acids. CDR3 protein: CASSRQGWDEKLFF. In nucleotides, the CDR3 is TGTGCCAGCAGTCGACAGGGGTGGGATGAAAAACTGTTTTTT.

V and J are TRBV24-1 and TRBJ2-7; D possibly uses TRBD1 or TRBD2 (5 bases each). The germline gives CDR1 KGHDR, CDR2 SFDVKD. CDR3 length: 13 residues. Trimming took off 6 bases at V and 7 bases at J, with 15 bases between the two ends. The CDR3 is CATSPGPPEEQYF. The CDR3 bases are TGTGCCACCAGTCCGGGGCCCCCTGAGGAGCAGTACTTC.

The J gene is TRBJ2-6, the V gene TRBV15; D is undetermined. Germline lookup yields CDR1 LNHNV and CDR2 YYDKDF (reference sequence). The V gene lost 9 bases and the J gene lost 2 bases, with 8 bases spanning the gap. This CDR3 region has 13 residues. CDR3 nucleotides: TGTGCCACATACAGACCTGGGGCCAACGTCCTGACTTTC. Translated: CATYRPGANVLTF.

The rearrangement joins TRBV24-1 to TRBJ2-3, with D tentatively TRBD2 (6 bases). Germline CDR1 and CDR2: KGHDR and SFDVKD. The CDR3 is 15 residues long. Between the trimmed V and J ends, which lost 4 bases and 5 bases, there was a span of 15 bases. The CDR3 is CATSDPSTRLDTQYF. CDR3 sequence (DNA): TGTGCCACCAGTGACCCCTCGACTAGATTAGATACGCAGTATTTT.

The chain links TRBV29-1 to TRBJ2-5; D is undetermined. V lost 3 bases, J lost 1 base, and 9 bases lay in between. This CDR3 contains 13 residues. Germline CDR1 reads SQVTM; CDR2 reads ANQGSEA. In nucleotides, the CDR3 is TGCAGCGTTGAGGGCCAGCTCCAAGAGACCCAGTACTTC. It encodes CSVEGQLQETQYF.

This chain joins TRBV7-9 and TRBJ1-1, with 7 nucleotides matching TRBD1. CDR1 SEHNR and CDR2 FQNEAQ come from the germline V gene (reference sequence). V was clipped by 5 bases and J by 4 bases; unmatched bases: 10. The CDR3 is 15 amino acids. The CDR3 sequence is CASSLRQGRGTEAFF. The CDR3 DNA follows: TGTGCCAGCAGCCTTCGACAGGGTCGGGGCACTGAAGCTTTCTTT. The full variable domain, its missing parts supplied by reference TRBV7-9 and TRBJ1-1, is DTGVSQNPRHKITKRGQNVTFRCDPISEHNRLYWYRQTLGQGPEFLTYFQNEAQLEKSRLLSDRFSAERPKGSFSTLEIQRTEQGDSAMYLCASSLRQGRGTEAFFGQGTRLTVV.

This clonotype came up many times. The DNA of the CDR3 is TGTGCCAGCAGCTTCGCGGGGGGGCAAGAGACCCAGTACTTC. This sequence encodes CASSFAGGQETQYF. The chain joins TRBV7-9 to TRBJ2-5; 9 bases are shared with TRBD2. The CDR3 is made up of 14 amino acids. The trim removed 3 bases at V and 2 bases at J, leaving 1 base unmatched. Germline values: CDR1 SEHNR, CDR2 FQNEAQ (reference sequence).